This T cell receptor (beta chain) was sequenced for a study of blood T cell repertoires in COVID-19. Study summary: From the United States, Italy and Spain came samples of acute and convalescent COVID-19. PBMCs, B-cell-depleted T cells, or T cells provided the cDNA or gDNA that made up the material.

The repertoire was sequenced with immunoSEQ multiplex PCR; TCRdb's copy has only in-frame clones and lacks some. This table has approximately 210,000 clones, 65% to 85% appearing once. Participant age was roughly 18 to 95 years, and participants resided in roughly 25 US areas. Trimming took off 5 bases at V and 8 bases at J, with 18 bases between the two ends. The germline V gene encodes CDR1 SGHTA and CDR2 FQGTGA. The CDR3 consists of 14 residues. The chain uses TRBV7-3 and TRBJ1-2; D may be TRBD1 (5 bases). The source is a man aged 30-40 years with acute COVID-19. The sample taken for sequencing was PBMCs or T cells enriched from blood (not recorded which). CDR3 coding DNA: TGTGCCAGCAGCCTACGGGGGAGACGGGAGGGCTACACCTTC. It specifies CASSLRGRREGYTF.